This TCR beta chain comes out of a study of CD8 T cells in ankylosing spondylitis. Each CDR3 protein is one row after TCRdb ran MiXCR on the 5' RACE reads. The table lists 150,000 to 200,000 distinct CDR3 sequences, around 13% of them singletons, with approximately 16% in the top ten. This clonotype has only a few counts. The source material was blood, either unsorted or a sorted T cell fraction (not recorded which). The TCR originated in a male donor with ankylosing spondylitis or in good health (not recorded which).

The CDR3: CSAPSEDSEQFF. Written as DNA, the CDR3 is TGCAGTGCCCCTAGTGAGGACAGCGAGCAGTTCTTC. The V call is TRBV20-1, the J call TRBJ2-1; possible D gene TRBD1, 6 bases. There are 12 residues in the CDR3. Germline V gene sequence: CDR1 DFQATT, CDR2 SNEGSKA (reference sequence). With 6 bases removed from V and 10 bases from J, the gap between germline ends came to 16 bases.